This T cell receptor (beta chain) was captured in a study of T cells in women clearing cervical HPV infection. For the study at large: Cases were women with histologically confirmed HPV16-related CIN3 or worse, including a couple of invasive cancers. Case blood was drawn a median approximately 150 days after lesion detection. Broader study findings: TRBV6-7 relative abundance averaged approximately 0.11% in cases and 0.15% to 0.2% in controls.

immunoSEQ multiplex PCR used an average of around 1,200 ng genomic DNA. Assay used: immunoSEQ multiplex PCR; TCRdb lists only in-frame clones, some missing. The clone table shows roughly 30,000 clones, with the ten largest holding 22%. The CDR3 runs 15 residues. Germline assignment: CDR1 SGHVS and CDR2 FNYEAQ. As regards this clone: No antigen is known for it. The read stops 3 residues short of the end of the CDR3; the missing end is completed from the germline J gene.

This sequence joins TRBV7-6 and TRBJ2-3, with 8 bases lining up with TRBD1. This clonotype was sampled from a woman aged 18-69 years with a cervical HPV16 infection that either progressed to CIN3+ or cleared (not recorded which). The sample was blood buffy coat. The DNA read from the CDR3 is TGTGCCAGCAGCTCCCCGGGACAGGCGTACGAGACG. Its protein is CASSSPGQAYET. The entire CDR3 is CASSSPGQAYETQYF.